This TCR beta chain appears in the sequencing data of a study of cytomegalovirus exposure and HLA in healthy donors. Germline V gene lookup returns CDR1 SEHNR and CDR2 FQNEAQ (reference sequence). The length of the CDR3 is 14 residues. The trim removed 10 bases at V and 2 bases at J, leaving 6 bases unmatched. Study outcomes and limitations: When presence/absence was analysed, sequencing depth was taken to be roughly uniform across donors.

This clone was seen a single time. The antigen is not known. This PCR relied on a set of 60 Vbeta primers and 13 Jbeta primers. This table comes from immunoSEQ multiplex PCR, and its TCRdb copy is limited to in-frame clones, with some not included. The table shows 95,000 to 100,000 clones, with more than 80% occurring only once. The V and J genes are TRBV7-9 and TRBJ1-5; 9 nucleotides agree with TRBD1. The TCR comes from a man aged 30 to 39 in good health and CMV-seronegative. The source material was PBMCs. CDR3 protein: CAIGRTGGNQPQHF. DNA for the CDR3: TGTGCCATAGGTAGGACAGGGGGCAATCAGCCCCAGCATTTT.